A selection of T cell receptor beta chains follows, all from one sample in a study of cytomegalovirus exposure and HLA in healthy donors. TCRdb's table, derived via immunoSEQ multiplex PCR, lists solely in-frame clones and lacks some. The profile shows 95,000 to 120,000 clones, 70% to 85% of them singletons. Specimen: PBMCs. These TCRs come from a woman under 30 in good health and CMV-seronegative. Each CDR3 is given with its conserved first and last residue. The order of the fields is clone size, J gene, V gene, D gene, CDR3 DNA, CDR3 protein. D genes are given only for firm matches. Size is stated for part of the rows, as once, few or many counts, or as a class when the clone is expanded.

- | TRBJ1-4 | TRBV2 | TRBD1 | TGTGCCAGCCGGGACAGGGGGCAAGCTAATGAAAAACTGTTTTTT | CASRDRGQANEKLFF
- | TRBJ2-3 | TRBV2 | - | TGTGCCAGCAGGCGGCGGGATTCCGGGACAGAGGAGGCAGATACGCAGTATTTT | CASRRRDSGTEEADTQYF
few | TRBJ2-1 | TRBV11-3 | TRBD2 | TGTGCCAGCAGCTGGACTAGCGGGATCTACAATGAGCAGTTCTTC | CASSWTSGIYNEQFF
- | TRBJ2-3 | TRBV7-2 | TRBD2 | TGTGCCAGCAGCCTCTGGACTAGCGGGAGTGAAACAGATACGCAGTATTTT | CASSLWTSGSETDTQYF
- | TRBJ1-3 | TRBV6-5 | - | TGTGCCAGCAGAACAGGACCAAGCTCTGGAAACACCATATATTTT | CASRTGPSSGNTIYF
few | TRBJ1-6 | TRBV5-1 | - | TGCGCCAGCAGCTTGTCTGGCAGTGGTAATTCACCCCTCCACTTT | CASSLSGSGNSPLHF
- | TRBJ1-1 | TRBV5-1 | TRBD1 | TGCGCCAGCAGCTTGGGTGATCGGACAGGTTCGGCTTTCTTT | CASSLGDRTGSAFF
- | TRBJ2-7 | TRBV19 | - | TGTGCCAGTAGTATACAGGGTGAAGTCTACGAGCAGTACTTC | CASSIQGEVYEQYF
few | TRBJ1-1 | TRBV6-5 | - | TGTGCCAGCAGTTACGTCATGAACACTGAAGCTTTCTTT | CASSYVMNTEAFF
- | TRBJ1-6 | TRBV6-5 | TRBD1 | TGTGCCAGCAGTGACAGGGAGAATTCACCCCTCCACTTT | CASSDRENSPLHF
few | TRBJ1-1 | TRBV10-3 | - | TGTGCCATCAGTGATGGGGAGTTGCAGGCGAACACTGAAGCTTTCTTT | CAISDGELQANTEAFF
- | TRBJ1-2 | TRBV2 | TRBD1 | TGTGCCAGCAGGGACCAGACAGGGGGCGCGGGTGGCTACACCTTC | CASRDQTGGAGGYTF
- | TRBJ1-6 | TRBV10-3 | - | TGTGCCATCAGTGGGCAGGGGAAGGAACCCCTCCACTTT | CAISGQGKEPLHF
- | TRBJ1-2 | TRBV28 | - | TGTGCCAGCAGTTTGGGCAGTACTTCTGGCTACACCTTC | CASSLGSTSGYTF
- | TRBJ1-1 | TRBV28 | - | TGTGCCAGCAGTGTCGGACAGCAGAACACTGAAGCTTTCTTT | CASSVGQQNTEAFF
- | TRBJ1-2 | TRBV6-1 | - | TGTGCCAGCAGTCCCATGCCGGAGACCTATGGCTACACCTTC | CASSPMPETYGYTF
- | TRBJ1-2 | TRBV4-1 | TRBD1 | TGCGCCAGCAGCCAACCAGGGGGCACTAACTATGGCTACACCTTC | CASSQPGGTNYGYTF
- | TRBJ2-3 | TRBV9 | - | TGTGCCAGCAGCGTAGATAGATCCACAGATACGCAGTATTTT | CASSVDRSTDTQYF
- | TRBJ2-1 | TRBV5-1 | TRBD2 | TGCGCCAGCAGCCGAGCGGGAGTTTACAATGAGCAGTTCTTC | CASSRAGVYNEQFF
- | TRBJ1-3 | TRBV7-2 | - | TGTGCCAGCAGCCCCCGTCTGGGAAACACCATATATTTT | CASSPRLGNTIYF
- | TRBJ1-5 | TRBV2 | - | TGTGCCAGCAGTGGTGCAGACTATAGCAATCAGCCCCAGCATTTT | CASSGADYSNQPQHF
- | TRBJ2-4 | TRBV10-3 | - | TGTGCCATCAGTGATGACATGACAGCCAAAAACATTCAGTACTTC | CAISDDMTAKNIQYF
- | TRBJ2-1 | TRBV27 | TRBD2 | TGTGCCAGCGGGGGTAGCGGGAGGGATGGGGGCGATGAGCAGTTCTTC | CASGGSGRDGGDEQFF
once | TRBJ1-5 | TRBV5-1 | TRBD1 | TGCGCCAGCAGCCCCGACAGGGGCGATCAGCCCCAGCATTTT | CASSPDRGDQPQHF
once | TRBJ1-6 | TRBV7-2 | - | TGTGCCAGCAGCCCGGAGGCAGTTAATTCACCCCTCCACTTT | CASSPEAVNSPLHF
- | TRBJ1-2 | TRBV10-3 | - | TGTGCCATCAGTGAGATCGGGGACTATGGCTACACCTTC | CAISEIGDYGYTF
- | TRBJ1-3 | TRBV30 | - | TGTGCCTGGGACCATAGCGCTGGAAACACCATATATTTT | CAWDHSAGNTIYF
- | TRBJ1-3 | TRBV11-2 | - | TGTGCCAGCAGCTTAATGACAGACTCTGGAAACACCATATATTTT | CASSLMTDSGNTIYF
- | TRBJ2-3 | TRBV14 | - | TGTGCCAGCAGCCAAGGGGGCTTTCCAGATACGCAGTATTTT | CASSQGGFPDTQYF
- | TRBJ2-4 | TRBV27 | - | TGTGCCAGCACCTCCTCAGGGATGGAGGGCGAAAACATTCAGTACTTC | CASTSSGMEGENIQYF